These 20 T cell receptor beta chains share one sample of origin, sequenced in a study of T cells in Graves' hyperthyroidism and ophthalmopathy. Researchers amplified the TCR beta CDR3 regions from RNA transcripts. The HTBI primer set was used in a first-round RT-PCR of the TCR CDR3. TCRdb reprocessed the multiplex PCR reads with MiXCR, giving one entry per CDR3 protein. Here the sample spans hundreds of thousands of distinct CDR3 sequences, about half being singletons. The sequencing sample was made of peripheral blood or thyroid tissue (not recorded which). The receptor set was obtained from a woman aged 18-29 years with Graves' hyperthyroidism.

This sequence joins TRBV4-1 and TRBJ1-6; D is perhaps TRBD1 (5 bases). The CDR3 sequence is 15 residues long. Germline CDR1 MGHRA, CDR2 YSYEKL. V lost 5 bases and J 9 bases, leaving 17 bases between the germline ends. CDR3 coding DNA: TGCGCCAGCAGCGCCAGACAGTCGGACGGTTCACCCCTCCACTTT. Translating it yields CASSARQSDGSPLHF.

This clonotype was detected only a few times. V usage is TRBV19 and J usage is TRBJ2-7, with D possibly matching TRBD2 (6 bases). The V and J ends lost 6 bases and 1 base respectively, with 13 bases between them. This CDR3 contains 14 residues. Germline CDR1 and CDR2: LNHDA and SQIVND (reference sequence). DNA of the CDR3: TGTGCCAGTAGCCCTCTCGGGACTTCCTACGAGCAGTACTTC. It translates to CASSPLGTSYEQYF. Full variable domain (remainder filled in from reference TRBV19 and TRBJ2-7): DGGITQSPKYLFRKEGQNVTLSCEQNLNHDAMYWYRQDPGQGLRLIYYSQIVNDFQKGDIAEGYSVSREKKESFPLTVTSAQKNPTAFYLCASSPLGTSYEQYFGPGTRLTVT.

The chain uses TRBV7-9 and TRBJ2-7, with D possibly matching TRBD2 (6 bases). V shed 4 bases and J shed 4 bases, with 14 bases lying between them. The CDR3 runs 14 residues. Germline CDR1 and CDR2: SEHNR and FQNEAQ (reference sequence). The DNA for the CDR3 is TGTGCCAGCAGCTCCGGCGTCGGGAGTTACGAGCAGTACTTC. This encodes CASSSGVGSYEQYF.

The sample holds a few counts of this clonotype. The gene calls are TRBV5-1 and TRBJ1-2; a weak D match, TRBD1 (5 bases). Germline V gene sequence: CDR1 SGHRS, CDR2 YFSETQ. Deletions cut 8 bases from V and 8 bases from J, with 16 bases between. The length of the CDR3 is 12 residues. The CDR3 bases are TGCGCCAGTTCGGACACTTTAGGGGGCTACACCTTC. The encoded protein is CASSDTLGGYTF.

The rearrangement links TRBV11-2 to TRBJ1-5; D is undetermined. Germline assignment: CDR1 SGHAT and CDR2 FQNNGV. The CDR3 runs to 14 residues. Trimming pared 5 bases from V and 3 bases from J, leaving 11 bases between. The CDR3 DNA follows: TGTGCCAGCAGCAGCTTAGGTTACAATCAGCCCCAGCATTTT. Translated, it gives CASSSLGYNQPQHF.

The chain employs TRBV11-1 and TRBJ2-7, with 9 nucleotides matching TRBD1. With V trimmed by 8 bases and J by 5 bases, 13 bases remained unmatched. CDR3 length: 15 residues. Germline V gives CDR1 SGHAT, CDR2 FQDESV (reference sequence). The CDR3 coding sequence is TGTGCCAGCGCTGAAACAGGGGGCTTTGGAGACGAGCAGTACTTC. This gives the protein CASAETGGFGDEQYF.

At least ten counts were recorded for this clonotype. The V gene is TRBV7-3, the J gene TRBJ2-5; the D gene is possibly TRBD2 (5 bases). Trimming cost V 5 bases and J 5 bases, with 12 bases left between them. CDR3 length equals 13 residues. Looked up from germline, CDR1 is SGHTA and CDR2 is FQGTGA. The CDR3 coding sequence is TGTGCCAGCAGCCCGAGGGTGGGGGAGACCCAGTACTTC. The encoded protein is CASSPRVGETQYF.

The table lists this clonotype with a few counts. The chain employs TRBV10-3 and TRBJ1-2; 9 bases map to TRBD1. V was pared by 10 bases and J by 3 bases, with 6 bases of the junction left unmatched. Germline values: CDR1 ENHRY, CDR2 SYGVKD. The CDR3 totals 13 residues. In DNA form, the CDR3 reads TGTGCCAGCAACCGGGACAGGGACTATGGCTACACCTTC. Its translation: CASNRDRDYGYTF.

This clonotype showed up many times. The chain uses TRBV10-1 and TRBJ2-7, with no clear D. Trimming cost V 0 bases and J 0 bases, with 3 bases left between them. Germline V gene sequence: CDR1 WNHNN, CDR2 SYGVQD (reference sequence). The CDR3 contains 13 residues. Written as DNA, the CDR3 is TGCGCCAGCAGTGAGTCCGTCTCCTACGAGCAGTACTTC. It codes for CASSESVSYEQYF.

In its sample, this clonotype was seen many times. The genes are TRBV2 and TRBJ1-1; D uncertain. The CDR3 is 13 residues long. V lost 1 base, J lost 4 bases, and 7 bases lay in between. Per germline, CDR1 SNHLY and CDR2 FYNNEI. CDR3 region: CASSEERTTEAFF. The CDR3 DNA reads TGTGCCAGCAGTGAAGAAAGGACCACTGAAGCTTTCTTT.

The gene calls are TRBV7-9 and TRBJ1-1, with D uncertain. V shed 0 bases and J shed 5 bases, with 13 bases lying between them. Germline CDR1 reads SEHNR; CDR2 reads FQNEAQ (reference sequence). The CDR3 is 15 residues long. The CDR3 loop reads CASSLAPGGVTEAFF. DNA of the CDR3: TGTGCCAGCAGCTTAGCGCCGGGCGGGGTAACTGAAGCTTTCTTT.

This chain uses TRBV15 with TRBJ2-2; TRBD2 is a possible D gene (5 bases). Germline V gene sequence: CDR1 LNHNV, CDR2 YYDKDF (reference sequence). The V end lost 10 bases, the J end lost 7 bases, and 19 bases lay between the germline ends. The CDR3 totals 14 residues. CDR3 in amino acids: CASTQGGSIGELFF. CDR3 in DNA: TGTGCCAGCACCCAAGGCGGGTCAATCGGGGAGCTGTTTTTT.

The V call is TRBV6-2 or TRBV6-3, the J call TRBJ1-2, with D uncertain. CDR1 is MNHEY, CDR2 SVGEGT, per germline. Trimming shortened V by 2 bases and J by 3 bases, and 19 bases separated the two germline ends. This CDR3 is built from 17 residues. DNA for the CDR3: TGTGCCAGCAGTTACGCCCTCGATCAGCCCTGGGACTATGGCTACACCTTC. Residues: CASSYALDQPWDYGYTF.

Concerning this clonotype itself: This clone may be a read error of a much larger clone one base away. The V call is TRBV29-1, the J call TRBJ1-4; D is undetermined. V lost 5 bases to trimming and J lost 4 bases, with 14 bases between them. CDR1 and CDR2 (germline): SQVTM, ANQGSEA. There are 14 residues in the CDR3. CDR3 in DNA: TGCAGCGTTCAACGGAGGGCAATTAATGAAAAACTGTTTTTT. Encoded protein: CSVQRRAINEKLFF.

In DNA, the CDR3 is TGTGCCAGCAGCTTAACTATAAATTCACCCCTCCACTTT. Its translation: CASSLTINSPLHF. V is TRBV7-3 and J is TRBJ1-6; no clear D. Germline assignment: CDR1 SGHTA and CDR2 FQGTGA. Trimming removed 0 bases from V and 7 bases from J, with 4 bases in between. This CDR3 is 13 amino acids long. Variable domain in full (rest from reference TRBV7-3 and TRBJ1-6): GAGVSQTPSNKVTEKGKYVELRCDPISGHTALYWYRQSLGQGPEFLIYFQGTGAADDSGLPNDRFFAVRPEGSVSTLKIQRTERGDSAVYLCASSLTINSPLHFGNGTRLTVT.

This clonotype has just a few counts. The genes are TRBV7-7 and TRBJ1-1; D may be TRBD1 (6 bases). The length of the CDR3 is 13 residues. In germline, CDR1 is SSHAT, CDR2 FNYEAQ (reference sequence). V was cut by 5 bases and J by 11 bases, with 18 bases left in between. CDR3 in amino acids: CASSQGDTVEAFF. The CDR3 nucleotides are TGTGCCAGCAGCCAAGGGGACACCGTCGAGGCTTTCTTT.

The chain joins TRBV2 to TRBJ2-2, with a tentative D call TRBD1 (6 bases). CDR1 is SNHLY and CDR2 is FYNNEI in the germline V gene. V dropped 3 bases and J dropped 7 bases, with 9 bases sitting between them. The CDR3 contains 13 residues. The chain's CDR3 is CASSDGRGGELFF. Written as DNA, the CDR3 is TGTGCCAGCAGTGATGGCAGGGGCGGGGAGCTGTTTTTT.

Note on this clonotype: A far larger clone is one nucleotide away, so this likely arose from a read error. The V and J genes are TRBV7-9 and TRBJ2-5; no clear D. Per germline, CDR1 SEHNR and CDR2 FQNEAQ (reference sequence). This CDR3 has 12 residues. The CDR3 bases are TGTGCCAGCAGGTTAGCACTTGAGACCCAGTACTTC. Translated: CASRLALETQYF. Filled out from reference TRBV7-9 and TRBJ2-5, the complete variable domain reads DTGVSQNPRHKITKRGQNVTFRCDPISEHNRLYWYRQTLGQGPEFLTYFQNEAQLEKSRLLSDRFSAERPKGSFSTLEIQRTEQGDSAMYLCASRLALETQYFGPGTRLLVL.

This sequence joins TRBV7-7 and TRBJ2-7; 14 nucleotides align to TRBD2. Looked up from germline, CDR1 is SSHAT and CDR2 is FNYEAQ (reference sequence). V lost 5 bases and J lost 9; bases outside the gene matches: 6. The CDR3 is 14 amino acids. The CDR3 spells CASSPGTSGRRQYF. The CDR3 DNA reads TGTGCCAGCAGCCCCGGGACTAGCGGGAGACGGCAGTACTTC.

A note on this clonotype: This sequence may be a read error, since a much larger clone differs from it by one base. This sequence joins TRBV24-1 and TRBJ2-7, with 10 bases that match TRBD1. CDR1 is KGHDR and CDR2 is SFDVKD in the germline V gene. After removal of 11 bases from V and 3 bases from J, the junction contained 6 bases not matched to a gene. The CDR3 has 13 residues. CDR3 sequence (DNA): TGTGCCAGCAGGTGGACAGGGGGCTACGAGCAGTACTTC. This sequence encodes CASRWTGGYEQYF.